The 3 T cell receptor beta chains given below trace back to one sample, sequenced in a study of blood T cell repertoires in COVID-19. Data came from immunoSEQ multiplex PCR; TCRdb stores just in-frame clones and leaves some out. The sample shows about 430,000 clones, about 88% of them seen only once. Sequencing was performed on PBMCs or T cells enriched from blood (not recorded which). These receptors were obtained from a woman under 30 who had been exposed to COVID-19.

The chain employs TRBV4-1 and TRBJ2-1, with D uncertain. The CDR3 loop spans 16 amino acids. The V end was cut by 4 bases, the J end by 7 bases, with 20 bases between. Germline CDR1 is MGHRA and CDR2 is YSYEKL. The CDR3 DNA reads TGCGCCAGCAGCCCCCGAGCCGCTCAGGCGATTAATGAGCAGTTCTTC. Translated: CASSPRAAQAINEQFF.

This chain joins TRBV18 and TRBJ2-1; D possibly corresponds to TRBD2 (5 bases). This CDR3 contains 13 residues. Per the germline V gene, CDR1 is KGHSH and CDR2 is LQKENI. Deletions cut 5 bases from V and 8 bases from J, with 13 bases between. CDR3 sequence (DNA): TGTGCCAGCTCAGGAAGGACTGGAGATGAGCAGTTCTTC. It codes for CASSGRTGDEQFF.

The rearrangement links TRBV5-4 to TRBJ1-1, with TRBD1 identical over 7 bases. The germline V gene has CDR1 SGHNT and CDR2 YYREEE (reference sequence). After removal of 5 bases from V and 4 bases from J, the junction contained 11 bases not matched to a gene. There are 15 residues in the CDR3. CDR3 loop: CASSTDRATGTEAFF. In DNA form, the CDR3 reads TGTGCCAGCAGTACCGACAGGGCGACTGGCACTGAAGCTTTCTTT.